The next 22 T cell receptor beta chains were all read from a single sample in a study of blood T cell repertoires in COVID-19. Sequencing used immunoSEQ multiplex PCR; TCRdb keeps in-frame clones, though not all of them. The repertoire holds some 220,000 clones, around 80% seen once, with around 9.5% in the top ten. The source material was peripheral blood. The receptors derive from a man between 50 and 59 years old with active or convalescent COVID-19.

The chain couples TRBV18 to TRBJ2-7; 8 nucleotides agree with TRBD2. V dropped 2 bases and J dropped 2; count of bases not matched to a gene: 2. The CDR3 sequence is 14 residues long. Germline CDR1 is KGHSH and CDR2 is LQKENI. CDR3: CASSPASGPYEQYV. The CDR3 nucleotides are TGTGCCAGCTCACCAGCTAGCGGGCCCTACGAGCAGTACGTC.

The V gene is TRBV5-6, the J gene TRBJ2-1; 9 bases line up with TRBD1. Losses at the gene ends were 4 bases for V and 3 bases for J; bases not matched to a gene: 8. The CDR3 runs 16 residues. Germline CDR1 is SGHDT and CDR2 is YYEEEE. CDR3 in DNA: TGTGCCAGCAGCCCCCCTTGGGACAGGGACTACAATGAGCAGTTCTTC. Translation: CASSPPWDRDYNEQFF.

The CDR3 DNA follows: TGTGCCAGCACCTTGCCGGGTAGCTCTAGCACAGATACGCAGTATTTT. Residues: CASTLPGSSSTDTQYF. The chain links TRBV27 to TRBJ2-3; no definite D call. V lost 7 bases, J lost 0 bases, and 17 bases lay in between. This CDR3 comprises 16 residues. Germline-derived CDR1 and CDR2 are MNHEY and SMNVEV (reference sequence).

V is TRBV20-1 and J is TRBJ1-5, with 8 bases fitting TRBD1. CDR3 length: 15 residues. The ends lost 3 bases at V and 7 bases at J; junction bases unmatched: 11. Germline loops: CDR1 DFQATT, CDR2 SNEGSKA (reference sequence). The CDR3 loop reads CSASLRGQGPQPQHF. For the CDR3, the DNA is TGCAGTGCTAGTCTTAGAGGACAGGGACCGCAGCCCCAGCATTTT.

This chain joins TRBV21-1 and TRBJ2-7; TRBD2 is the table's D call, not checked against the DNA. TRBV21-1 corresponds to a pseudogene. CDR3 length equals 16 residues. Here the CDR3 DNA reads TGTGCCAGCAGCAAAGGGGGGGTTAGCGGGCCCTACGAGCAGTACTTC. It yields the protein CASSKGGVSGPYEQYF.

The V gene is TRBV14, the J gene TRBJ2-1; no reliable D call. This CDR3 has 14 amino acids. Trimming stripped 3 bases from V and 8 bases from J, with 14 bases between. CDR1 SGHDN and CDR2 FVKESK come from the germline V gene. CDR3 protein: CASSHLNLLDEQFF. The CDR3 coding sequence is TGTGCCAGCAGCCATCTTAATTTACTCGATGAGCAGTTCTTC.

This chain links TRBV7-2 with TRBJ2-1; D is ambiguous. Germline V lookup: CDR1 SGHTA, CDR2 FQGNSA. V was pared by 2 bases and J by 2 bases, with 7 bases between. The CDR3 consists of 14 residues. CDR3 DNA: TGTGCCAGCAGCTTACAGGTAACCTACAATGAGCAGTTCTTC. Translated: CASSLQVTYNEQFF.

The genes are TRBV7-2 and TRBJ1-5, with TRBD1 matching over 12 bases. Germline V gene sequence: CDR1 SGHTA, CDR2 FQGNSA. V shed 3 bases, J shed 6 bases, and the junction held 3 bases outside the gene matches. CDR3 length: 15 amino acids. The CDR3 nucleotides are TGTGCCAGCAGCTTGGGACAGGGGGCCAGTCAGCCCCAGCATTTT. Translating gives CASSLGQGASQPQHF.

V usage is TRBV25-1 and J usage is TRBJ1-6, with a possible D match to TRBD1 (5 bases). V was shortened by 6 bases and J by 8 bases, with 11 bases between the two germline ends. Germline CDR1 and CDR2: MGHDK and SYGVNS. The CDR3 contains 13 residues. In nucleotides, the CDR3 is TGTGCCAGCAGGGGTGGGGGGGATTCACCCCTCCACTTT. Its protein product is CASRGGGDSPLHF.

The V gene is TRBV28, the J gene TRBJ1-2; TRBD1 matches at 10 bases. The CDR3 is 19 residues long. Germline assignment: CDR1 MDHEN and CDR2 SYDVKM. V trimming: 7 bases; J trimming: 4 bases; junction bases outside the gene matches: 21. Here the CDR3 reads CASTPREGTGVNRGYGYTF. CDR3 nucleotide sequence: TGTGCCAGCACCCCGAGGGAGGGGACAGGGGTGAACCGTGGCTATGGCTACACCTTC.

The J gene is TRBJ1-3, the V gene TRBV11-2; D may be TRBD1 (5 bases). The ends were cut back, 0 bases at V and 2 bases at J, with 8 bases in the middle. CDR3 size: 15 residues. CDR1 and CDR2 from the germline V gene are SGHAT and FQNNGV. CDR3 DNA: TGTGCCAGCAGCTTAGATCCAGGGCCTGGAAACACCATATATTTT. Translation gives CASSLDPGPGNTIYF.

The genes are TRBV11-3 and TRBJ2-1; possibly TRBD2 for D (7 bases). The germline gives CDR1 SGHNT, CDR2 YENEEA. Trimming took 5 bases from V and 6 from J, leaving 17 bases between them. CDR3 size: 15 residues. In DNA, the CDR3 is TGTGCCAGCAGCCCCCAAACGGGGGGCGGCAATGAGCAGTTCTTC. This gives the protein CASSPQTGGGNEQFF.

V gene TRBV7-9 combines with J gene TRBJ2-7; 8 bases fit TRBD2. The CDR3 sequence is 14 residues long. Germline-derived CDR1 and CDR2 are SEHNR and FQNEAQ (reference sequence). Trimming at V came to 5 bases and at J to 4 bases, leaving 7 bases not matched to a gene. The CDR3 here is CASSLGSGTYEQYF. The CDR3 DNA is TGTGCCAGCAGCCTAGGTAGCGGGACTTACGAGCAGTACTTC. Combining the CDR3 with reference TRBV7-9 and TRBJ2-7 gives the whole variable domain DTGVSQNPRHKITKRGQNVTFRCDPISEHNRLYWYRQTLGQGPEFLTYFQNEAQLEKSRLLSDRFSAERPKGSFSTLEIQRTEQGDSAMYLCASSLGSGTYEQYFGPGTRLTVT.

V is TRBV11-2 and J is TRBJ2-7, with TRBD2 matching over 7 bases. CDR3 length: 14 residues. The V segment lost 1 base and the J segment 2 bases; nucleotides outside the gene matches: 2. Germline V gene data show CDR1 as SGHAT and CDR2 as FQNNGV. The CDR3 DNA is TGTGCCAGCAGCTTAGGGGACTACACCTACGAGCAGTACTTC. Translated: CASSLGDYTYEQYF.

This chain connects TRBV3-1 (or the pseudogene TRBV3-2) to TRBJ2-3; TRBD2 matches at 9 bases. Unmatched junction bases numbered 11, after V lost 4 bases and J lost 3 bases. The CDR3 runs 17 residues. The germline CDR1 and CDR2 sequences are LGHDT and YNNKEL (reference sequence). This chain's CDR3 is CASSPSPPRGGTDTQYF. For the CDR3, the DNA is TGTGCCAGCAGCCCATCCCCCCCGCGGGGGGGTACAGATACGCAGTATTTT.

This chain joins TRBV18 and TRBJ1-2, with 8 bases that match TRBD1. Losses at the gene ends were 0 bases for V and 3 bases for J; bases not matched to a gene: 3. Germline V gene sequence: CDR1 KGHSH, CDR2 LQKENI. This CDR3 has 15 residues. CDR3 sequence: CASSPPNRGDYGYTF. CDR3 DNA: TGTGCCAGCTCACCACCGAACAGGGGGGACTATGGCTACACCTTC.

The chain employs TRBV28 and TRBJ2-1; D unresolved. This CDR3 comprises 12 residues. CDR1 is MDHEN and CDR2 is SYDVKM in the germline V gene. V was pared by 5 bases and J by 9 bases, with 11 bases between. Written as DNA, the CDR3 is TGTGCCAGCAGTACCCCGTCGGGTGAGCAGTTCTTC. Translated: CASSTPSGEQFF.

V and J are TRBV6-5 and TRBJ2-2; 8 nucleotides agree with TRBD2. Germline CDR1 MNHEY, CDR2 SVGAGI. The V and J ends lost 0 bases and 4 bases, in that order; junction bases with no gene match: 4. The CDR3 has 16 amino acids. The CDR3 region has the DNA TGTGCCAGCAGTTACTCTATCGGGGGGGGCACCGGGGAGCTGTTTTTT. Its translation: CASSYSIGGGTGELFF.

The rearrangement uses TRBV3-1 (or the pseudogene TRBV3-2) and TRBJ2-5, with 13 bases identical to TRBD2. The CDR3 loop spans 15 amino acids. Losses at the gene ends were 5 bases for V and 5 bases for J; bases not matched to a gene: 5. Germline lookup yields CDR1 LGHDT and CDR2 YNNKEL (reference sequence). The CDR3 nucleotides are TGTGCCAGCAGCACCCGGACTAGCGGGGGTGAGACCCAGTACTTC. The encoded protein is CASSTRTSGGETQYF.

This clone was counted only a few times. Other nucleotide sequences in the sample specify the same CDR3. V and J are TRBV7-2 and TRBJ2-5; 9 bases align to TRBD2. This CDR3 is 15 amino acids long. V shed 5 bases and J 4 bases; nucleotides not matched to a gene: 8. Looked up from germline, CDR1 is SGHTA and CDR2 is FQGNSA. The CDR3 region has the DNA TGTGCCAGCAGCCCTAGGGGTAGCGGGGGAGAGACCCAGTACTTC. Residues: CASSPRGSGGETQYF.

V and J are TRBV29-1 and TRBJ2-5, with TRBD2 matching 7 bases. CDR1 is SQVTM and CDR2 is ANQGSEA in the germline V gene. This CDR3 has 13 amino acids. V shed 4 bases, J shed 2 bases, and the junction held 4 bases outside the gene matches. DNA for the CDR3: TGCAGCGTTGTGGCTAGCGGACAAGAGACCCAGTACTTC. As protein: CSVVASGQETQYF.

This chain joins TRBV5-1 and TRBJ2-5, with 8 bases lining up with TRBD2. V lost 2 bases and J lost 4; bases outside the gene matches: 4. CDR1 and CDR2 (germline): SGHRS, YFSETQ. The CDR3 runs to 14 residues. This CDR3 is CASSFSSGLETQYF. CDR3 in DNA: TGCGCCAGCAGCTTTTCTAGCGGGCTAGAGACCCAGTACTTC.